These 12 T cell receptor beta chains were sequenced from one sample in a study of radiotherapy plus CTLA-4 blockade in lung cancer. Assay used: immunoSEQ multiplex PCR; TCRdb lists only in-frame clones, some missing. The table shows roughly 70,000 clones, with roughly 87% occurring only once. The sequencing used peripheral blood, collected from a patient treated with radiotherapy plus ipilimumab. These receptors were taken from a human donor with non-small cell lung cancer that progressed on radiotherapy plus ipilimumab.

The genes are TRBV28 and TRBJ2-1; the match to TRBD1 covers 7 bases. V shed 1 base, J shed 7 bases, and the junction held 13 bases outside the gene matches. Germline V gene lookup returns CDR1 MDHEN and CDR2 SYDVKM. CDR3 length equals 17 residues. The CDR3 DNA follows: TGTGCCAGCAGTTTATTTAGTCGTTGGGACAGATATAATGAGCAGTTCTTC. Encoded protein: CASSLFSRWDRYNEQFF.

V gene TRBV7-9 combines with J gene TRBJ2-1, with 10 bases identical to TRBD1. The CDR3 runs to 16 residues. Germline V lookup: CDR1 SEHNR, CDR2 FQNEAQ (reference sequence). After removal of 5 bases from V and 5 bases from J, the junction contained 9 bases not matched to a gene. CDR3 sequence: CASSQRTGGQNNEQFF. Written as DNA, the CDR3 is TGTGCCAGCAGCCAGCGGACAGGGGGACAGAACAATGAGCAGTTCTTC.

The chain joins TRBV19 to TRBJ2-7, with D unresolved. The ends were cut back, 3 bases at V and 3 bases at J, with 6 bases in the middle. CDR1 LNHDA and CDR2 SQIVND come from the germline V gene (reference sequence). The CDR3 totals 12 residues. This CDR3 reads CASSIADYEQYF. The CDR3 DNA sequence: TGTGCCAGTAGTATCGCAGACTACGAGCAGTACTTC.

J is TRBJ2-3 and V is TRBV11-2, with D possibly being TRBD2 (5 bases). V was clipped by 4 bases and J by 1 base, with 12 bases between them. This CDR3 comprises 15 residues. Germline CDR1 SGHAT, CDR2 FQNNGV. CDR3 DNA: TGTGCCAGCAGCTCTCTCGGGGTAGGCACAGATACGCAGTATTTT. It translates to CASSSLGVGTDTQYF.

The chain uses TRBV20-1 and TRBJ2-3; 11 bases map to TRBD2. Germline V CDR1 and CDR2: DFQATT, SNEGSKA (reference sequence). The CDR3 totals 11 residues. V gave up 8 bases and J gave up 12 bases; unmatched junction bases: 7. CDR3 sequence (DNA): TGCAGTTCCGGGACTAGCGGTTCACAGTATTTT. Translation gives CSSGTSGSQYF.

The chain carries TRBV27 and TRBJ2-2; D not resolved. Trimming took off 4 bases at V and 1 base at J, with 4 bases between the two ends. This CDR3 has 13 residues. Germline values: CDR1 MNHEY, CDR2 SMNVEV (reference sequence). CDR3 residues: CASSYGNTGELFF. CDR3 coding DNA: TGTGCCAGCAGTTACGGGAACACCGGGGAGCTGTTTTTT.

The rearrangement links TRBV19 to TRBJ2-3, with D possibly TRBD1 on 5 matching bases. This CDR3 is 15 amino acids long. Trimming stripped 3 bases from V and 0 bases from J, with 10 bases between. Germline CDR1 is LNHDA and CDR2 is SQIVND (reference sequence). CDR3 nucleotides: TGTGCCAGTAGTATTAAAGGGGCAAGCACAGATACGCAGTATTTT. Its translation: CASSIKGASTDTQYF.

In this sample, this clone turned up once. The chain uses TRBV6-5 and TRBJ1-1; D may be TRBD1 (5 bases). CDR3 size: 15 residues. Germline CDR1 reads MNHEY; CDR2 reads SVGAGI. V lost 4 bases to trimming and J lost 2 bases, with 14 bases between them. The CDR3 here is CASSSSGTPNTEAFF. The DNA of the CDR3 is TGTGCCAGCAGTTCCTCGGGGACTCCTAACACTGAAGCTTTCTTT.

CDR3 protein: CASTRAGDTDTQYF. The CDR3 region has the DNA TGTGCCAGCACCAGAGCGGGAGACACAGATACGCAGTATTTT. V and J are TRBV6-1 and TRBJ2-3; 8 bases line up with TRBD2. The CDR3 runs to 14 residues. J was trimmed by 2 bases and V by 7 bases; bases with no gene match: 5. The germline CDR1 and CDR2 sequences are MNHNS and SASEGT.

The chain has TRBV21-1 and TRBJ2-7; whether TRBD1, the table's D call, matches the DNA was not checked. TRBV21-1 is a recognized pseudogene. The CDR3 is 13 residues long. CDR3 DNA: TGTGCCAGCAGCAAAGAACAGCCCTACGAGCAGTACGTC. It specifies CASSKEQPYEQYV.

This sequence joins TRBV27 and TRBJ2-2, with D perhaps TRBD2 (6 bases). Germline CDR1 is MNHEY and CDR2 is SMNVEV (reference sequence). CDR3 size: 13 residues. V was clipped by 2 bases and J by 6 bases, with 7 bases between them. CDR3 bases: TGTGCCAGCAGTTTAGAGCGGGCCGGGGAGCTGTTTTTT. Its translation is CASSLERAGELFF.

This rearrangement joins TRBV30 to TRBJ1-6, with a weak D call TRBD1 (5 bases). The V gene lost 1 base and the J gene lost 0 bases, with 13 bases spanning the gap. Germline CDR1 and CDR2: GTSNPN and SVGIG (reference sequence). The CDR3 has 17 residues. CDR3 nucleotides: TGTGCCTGGAGTGCCTGGCGGGGCACCTCCTATAATTCACCCCTCCACTTT. This encodes CAWSAWRGTSYNSPLHF.